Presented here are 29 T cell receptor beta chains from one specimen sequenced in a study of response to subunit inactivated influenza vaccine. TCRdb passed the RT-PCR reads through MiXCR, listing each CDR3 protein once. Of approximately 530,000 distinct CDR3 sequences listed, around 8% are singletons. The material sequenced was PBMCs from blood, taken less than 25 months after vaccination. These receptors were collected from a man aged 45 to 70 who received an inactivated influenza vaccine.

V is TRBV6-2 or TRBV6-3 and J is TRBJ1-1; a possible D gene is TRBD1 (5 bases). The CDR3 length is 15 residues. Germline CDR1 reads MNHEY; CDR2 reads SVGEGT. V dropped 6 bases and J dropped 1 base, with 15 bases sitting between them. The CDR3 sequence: CASSRGLTQNTEAFF. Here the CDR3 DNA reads TGTGCCAGCAGCCGGGGACTTACACAGAACACTGAAGCTTTCTTT.

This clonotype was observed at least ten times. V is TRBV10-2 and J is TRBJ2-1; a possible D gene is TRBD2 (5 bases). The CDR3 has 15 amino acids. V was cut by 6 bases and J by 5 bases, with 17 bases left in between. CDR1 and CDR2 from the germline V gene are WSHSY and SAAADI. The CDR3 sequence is CASRETRRANNEQFF. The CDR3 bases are TGCGCCAGCAGGGAGACTCGGCGGGCCAACAATGAGCAGTTCTTC.

The CDR3 loop is CASSQDQLGTEAFF. The CDR3 nucleotides read TGTGCCAGCAGCCAAGATCAGCTTGGCACTGAAGCTTTCTTT. The gene calls are TRBV4-2 and TRBJ1-1; no clear D. CDR1 LGHNA and CDR2 YNFKEQ come from the germline V gene. The CDR3 spans 14 residues. Trimming cost V 0 bases and J 4 bases, with 9 bases left between them.

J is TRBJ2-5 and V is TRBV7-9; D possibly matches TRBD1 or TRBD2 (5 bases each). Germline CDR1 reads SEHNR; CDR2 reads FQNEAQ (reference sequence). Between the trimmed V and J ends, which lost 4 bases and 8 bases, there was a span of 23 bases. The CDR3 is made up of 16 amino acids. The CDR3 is CASSSLGAGLDDTQYF. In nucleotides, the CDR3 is TGTGCCAGCAGCTCCCTTGGGGCGGGCCTTGACGATACCCAGTACTTC.

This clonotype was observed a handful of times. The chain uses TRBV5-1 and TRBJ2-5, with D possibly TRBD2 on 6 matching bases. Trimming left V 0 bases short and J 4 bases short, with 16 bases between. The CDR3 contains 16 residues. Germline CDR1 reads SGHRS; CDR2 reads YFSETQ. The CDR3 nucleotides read TGCGCCAGCAGCTTGGACTCCGGGAGTCCTAGAGAGACCCAGTACTTC. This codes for CASSLDSGSPRETQYF.

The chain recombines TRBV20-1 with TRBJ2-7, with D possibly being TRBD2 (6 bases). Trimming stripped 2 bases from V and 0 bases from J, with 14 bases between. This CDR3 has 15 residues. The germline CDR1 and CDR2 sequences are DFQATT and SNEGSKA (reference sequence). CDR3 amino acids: CSARSIGRNSYEQYF. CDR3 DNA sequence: TGCAGTGCTAGAAGCATCGGGAGAAACTCCTACGAGCAGTACTTC.

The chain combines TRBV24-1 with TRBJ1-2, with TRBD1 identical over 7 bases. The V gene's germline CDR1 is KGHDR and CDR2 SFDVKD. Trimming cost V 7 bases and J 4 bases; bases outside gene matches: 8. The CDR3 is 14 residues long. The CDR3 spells CATSPRQGSYGYTF. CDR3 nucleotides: TGTGCCACCAGCCCCCGACAGGGTAGCTATGGCTACACCTTC.

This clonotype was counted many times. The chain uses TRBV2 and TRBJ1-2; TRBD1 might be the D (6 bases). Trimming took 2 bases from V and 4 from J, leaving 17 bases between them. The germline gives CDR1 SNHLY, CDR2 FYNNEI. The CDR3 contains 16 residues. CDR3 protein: CASSENPSTGSYGYTF. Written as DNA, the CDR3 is TGTGCCAGCAGTGAAAACCCCTCCACAGGGTCCTATGGCTACACCTTC. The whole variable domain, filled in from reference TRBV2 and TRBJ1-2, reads EPEVTQTPSHQVTQMGQEVILRCVPISNHLYFYWYRQILGQKVEFLVSFYNNEISEKSEIFDDQFSVERPDGSNFTLKIRSTKLEDSAMYFCASSENPSTGSYGYTFGSGTRLTVV.

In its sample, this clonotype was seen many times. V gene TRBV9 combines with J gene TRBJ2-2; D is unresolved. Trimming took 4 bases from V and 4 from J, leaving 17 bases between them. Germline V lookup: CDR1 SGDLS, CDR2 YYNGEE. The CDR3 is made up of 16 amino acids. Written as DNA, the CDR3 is TGTGCCAGCAGCACCACCCCCCCGTCGGCCACCGGGGAGCTGTTTTTT. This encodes CASSTTPPSATGELFF.

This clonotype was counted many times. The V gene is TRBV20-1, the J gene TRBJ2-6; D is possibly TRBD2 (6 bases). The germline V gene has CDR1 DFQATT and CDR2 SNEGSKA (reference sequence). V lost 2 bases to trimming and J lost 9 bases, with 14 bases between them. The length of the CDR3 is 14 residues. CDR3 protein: CSARNGGLSNVLTF. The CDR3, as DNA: TGCAGTGCTAGAAATGGGGGACTCAGCAACGTCCTGACTTTC.

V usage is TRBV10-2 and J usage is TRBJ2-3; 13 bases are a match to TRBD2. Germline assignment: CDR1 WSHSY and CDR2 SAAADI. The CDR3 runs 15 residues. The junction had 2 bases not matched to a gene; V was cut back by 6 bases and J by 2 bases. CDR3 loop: CASRGTSGTTDTQYF. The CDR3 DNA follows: TGCGCCAGCAGAGGGACTAGCGGGACCACAGATACGCAGTATTTT.

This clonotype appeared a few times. CDR3 region: CASRRLGSNEQFF. The CDR3 DNA follows: TGTGCCAGCAGAAGACTAGGCTCCAATGAGCAGTTCTTC. The chain recombines TRBV28 with TRBJ2-1; possible D gene TRBD2, 6 bases. The germline V and J ends were trimmed by 6 bases and 6 bases, with 12 bases remaining between them. The CDR3 extends over 13 amino acids. Looked up from germline, CDR1 is MDHEN and CDR2 is SYDVKM. Filled out from reference TRBV28 and TRBJ2-1, the complete variable domain reads DVKVTQSSRYLVKRTGEKVFLECVQDMDHENMFWYRQDPGLGLRLIYFSYDVKMKEKGDIPEGYSVSREKKERFSLILESASTNQTSMYLCASRRLGSNEQFFGPGTRLTVL.

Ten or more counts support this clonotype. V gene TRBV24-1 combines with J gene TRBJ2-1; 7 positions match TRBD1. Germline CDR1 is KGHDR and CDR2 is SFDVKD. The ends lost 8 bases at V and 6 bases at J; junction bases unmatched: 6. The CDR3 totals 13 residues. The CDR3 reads CATTTNRGNEQFF. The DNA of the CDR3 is TGTGCCACCACCACGAACAGGGGCAATGAGCAGTTCTTC.

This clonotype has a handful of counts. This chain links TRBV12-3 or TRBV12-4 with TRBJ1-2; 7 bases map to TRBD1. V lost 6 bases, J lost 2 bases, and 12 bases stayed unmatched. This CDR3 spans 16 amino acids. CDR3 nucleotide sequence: TGTGCCAGCAGCCTACGACAGGGTAGTGCGAACTATGGCTACACCTTC. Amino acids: CASSLRQGSANYGYTF.

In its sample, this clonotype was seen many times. The CDR3 sequence: CSARDSSGMRYEQYF. The DNA for the CDR3 is TGCAGTGCTAGAGATTCTAGCGGGATGAGGTACGAGCAGTACTTC. V is TRBV20-1 and J is TRBJ2-7, with 9 bases aligning to TRBD2. Germline V gene sequence: CDR1 DFQATT, CDR2 SNEGSKA (reference sequence). The J segment lost 4 bases and the V segment lost 0 bases, leaving 7 bases of the junction unmatched. This CDR3 has 15 amino acids.

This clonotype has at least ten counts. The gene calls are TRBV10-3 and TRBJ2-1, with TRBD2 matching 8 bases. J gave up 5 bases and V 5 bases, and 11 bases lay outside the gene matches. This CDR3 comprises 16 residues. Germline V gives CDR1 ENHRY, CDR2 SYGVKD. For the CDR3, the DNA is TGTGCCATCAGTACCCACAGCGGGAGAGAGAACAATGAGCAGTTCTTC. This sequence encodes CAISTHSGRENNEQFF.

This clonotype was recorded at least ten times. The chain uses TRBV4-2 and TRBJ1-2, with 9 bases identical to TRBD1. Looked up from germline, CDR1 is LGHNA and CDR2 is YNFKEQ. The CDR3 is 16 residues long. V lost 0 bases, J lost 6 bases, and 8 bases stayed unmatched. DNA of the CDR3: TGTGCCAGCAGCCAAGAACCGCTGACAGGGGGGGATGGCTACACCTTC. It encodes CASSQEPLTGGDGYTF.

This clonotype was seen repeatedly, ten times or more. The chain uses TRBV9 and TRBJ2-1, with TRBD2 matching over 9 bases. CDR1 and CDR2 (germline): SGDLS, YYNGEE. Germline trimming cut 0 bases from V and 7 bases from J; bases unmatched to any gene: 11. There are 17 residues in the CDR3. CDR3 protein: CASSVDLGLAGRNEQFF. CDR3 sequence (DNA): TGTGCCAGCAGCGTAGATTTGGGGCTAGCGGGACGTAATGAGCAGTTCTTC.

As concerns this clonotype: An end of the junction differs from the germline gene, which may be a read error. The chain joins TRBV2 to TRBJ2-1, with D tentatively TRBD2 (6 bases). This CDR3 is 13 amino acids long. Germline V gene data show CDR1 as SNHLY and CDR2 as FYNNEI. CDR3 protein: CASNRDSYNEHFF. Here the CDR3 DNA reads TGTGCCAGCAACCGGGACTCCTACAATGAGCATTTCTTC.

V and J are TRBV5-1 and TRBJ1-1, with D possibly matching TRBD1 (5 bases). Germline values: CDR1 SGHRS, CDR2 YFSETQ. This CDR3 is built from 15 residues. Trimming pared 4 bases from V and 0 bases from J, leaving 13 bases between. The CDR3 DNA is TGCGCCAGCAGCCCCGTCCGGGACCTGAACACTGAAGCTTTCTTT. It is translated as CASSPVRDLNTEAFF.

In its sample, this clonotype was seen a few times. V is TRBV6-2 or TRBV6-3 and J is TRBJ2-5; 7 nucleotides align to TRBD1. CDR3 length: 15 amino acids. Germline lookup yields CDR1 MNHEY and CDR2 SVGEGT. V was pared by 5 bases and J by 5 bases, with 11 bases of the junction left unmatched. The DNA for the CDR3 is TGTGCCAGCAGTCCGGACAGGTTCTCTGGGGAGACCCAGTACTTC. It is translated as CASSPDRFSGETQYF.

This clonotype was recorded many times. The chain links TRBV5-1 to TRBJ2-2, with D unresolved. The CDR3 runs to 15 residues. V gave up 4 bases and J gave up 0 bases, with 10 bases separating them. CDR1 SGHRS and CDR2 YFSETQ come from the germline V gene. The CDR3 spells CASSPDGSNTGELFF. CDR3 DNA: TGCGCCAGCAGCCCCGACGGATCGAACACCGGGGAGCTGTTTTTT. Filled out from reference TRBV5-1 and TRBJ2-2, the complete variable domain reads KAGVTQTPRYLIKTRGQQVTLSCSPISGHRSVSWYQQTPGQGLQFLFEYFSETQRNKGNFPGRFSGRQFSNSRSEMNVSTLELGDSALYLCASSPDGSNTGELFFGEGSRLTVL.

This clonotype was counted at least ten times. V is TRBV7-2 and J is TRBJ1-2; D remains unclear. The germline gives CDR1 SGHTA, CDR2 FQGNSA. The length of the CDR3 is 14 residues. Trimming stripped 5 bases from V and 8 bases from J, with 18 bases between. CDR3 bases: TGTGCCAGCAGCCTACTCGGACGGACCGGAGGCTACACCTTC. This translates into CASSLLGRTGGYTF.

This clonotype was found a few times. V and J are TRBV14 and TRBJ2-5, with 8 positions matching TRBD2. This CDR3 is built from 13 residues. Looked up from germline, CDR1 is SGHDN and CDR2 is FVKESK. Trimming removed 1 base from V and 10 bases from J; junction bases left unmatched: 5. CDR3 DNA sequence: TGTGCCAGCAGCCAAGTAGCGGGGAAAGGCCAGTACTTC. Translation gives CASSQVAGKGQYF.

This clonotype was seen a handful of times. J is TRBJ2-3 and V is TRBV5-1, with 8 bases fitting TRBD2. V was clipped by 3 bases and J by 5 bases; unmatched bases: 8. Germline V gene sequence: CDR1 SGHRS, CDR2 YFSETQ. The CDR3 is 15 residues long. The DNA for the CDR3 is TGCGCCAGCAGCTGGGGAGCGGGAGCCGGAGATACGCAGTATTTT. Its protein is CASSWGAGAGDTQYF.

This chain's CDR3 is CASSSKARVRTEAFF. Written as DNA, the CDR3 is TGTGCCAGCAGTTCCAAAGCCAGGGTTCGCACTGAAGCTTTCTTT. V and J are TRBV12-3 or TRBV12-4 and TRBJ1-1, with a weak D call TRBD1 (5 bases). Deletions cut 4 bases from V and 4 bases from J, with 16 bases between. The CDR3 extends over 15 amino acids.

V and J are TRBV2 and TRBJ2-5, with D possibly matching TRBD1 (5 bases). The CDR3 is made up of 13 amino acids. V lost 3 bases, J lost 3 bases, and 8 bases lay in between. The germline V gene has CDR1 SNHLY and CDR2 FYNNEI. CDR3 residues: CASSDGQKETQYF. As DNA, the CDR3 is TGTGCCAGCAGTGACGGACAAAAAGAGACCCAGTACTTC.

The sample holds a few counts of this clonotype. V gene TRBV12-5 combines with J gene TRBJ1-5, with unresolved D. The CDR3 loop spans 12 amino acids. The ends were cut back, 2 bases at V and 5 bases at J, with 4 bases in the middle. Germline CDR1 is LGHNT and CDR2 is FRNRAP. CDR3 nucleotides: TGTGCTAGTGGTTTGATGGATCAGCCCCAGCATTTT. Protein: CASGLMDQPQHF.

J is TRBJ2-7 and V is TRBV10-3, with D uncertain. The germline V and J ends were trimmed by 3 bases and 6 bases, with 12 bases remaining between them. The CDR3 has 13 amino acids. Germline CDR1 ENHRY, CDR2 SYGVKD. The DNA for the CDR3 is TGTGCCATCAGTGACCCAAGTCTTTTCGAGCAGTACTTC. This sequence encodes CAISDPSLFEQYF.